This TCR beta chain was observed in a study of identical twins. The CDR3 has 15 residues. The germline gives CDR1 MNHEY, CDR2 SMNVEV (reference sequence). TCRdb independently ran MiXCR on the 5' RACE reads; one entry per CDR3 protein. The repertoire has around 500,000 distinct CDR3 sequences, 14% of them found once; the top ten carry about 0.53%. Points from the study as a whole: Excess twin sharing in beta out-of-frame sequences was weaker. Within monozygotic twins, out-of-frame TCR alpha sharing was underestimated by the models.

This clonotype has a handful of counts. Its antigen is as yet unknown. The sample also formed part of further work on yellow fever vaccine responses in identical twins. That investigation notes: Twins' vaccine T cell response reportedly seemed partly convergent, partly personalized.

The sequence was obtained from a woman aged 18-29 years in good health. Specimen: CD4+ T cells sorted from blood. The genes are TRBV27 and TRBJ2-7, with TRBD2 matching over 13 bases. Written as DNA, the CDR3 is TGTACTTTACCGCTACTAGCGGGAGGGCCACACGAGCAGTACTTC. Translation: CTLPLLAGGPHEQYF.